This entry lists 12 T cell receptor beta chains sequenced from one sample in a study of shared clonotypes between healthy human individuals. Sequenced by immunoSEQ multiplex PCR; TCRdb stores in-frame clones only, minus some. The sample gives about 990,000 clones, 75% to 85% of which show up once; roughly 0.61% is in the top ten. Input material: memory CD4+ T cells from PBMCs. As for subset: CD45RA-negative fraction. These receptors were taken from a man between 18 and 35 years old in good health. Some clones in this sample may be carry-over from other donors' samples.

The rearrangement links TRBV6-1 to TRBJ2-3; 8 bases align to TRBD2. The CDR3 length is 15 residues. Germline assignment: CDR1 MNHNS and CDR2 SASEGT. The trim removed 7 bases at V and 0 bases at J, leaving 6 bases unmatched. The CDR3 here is CASTWTSRSTDTQYF. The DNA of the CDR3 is TGTGCCAGCACTTGGACTAGCAGAAGCACAGATACGCAGTATTTT.

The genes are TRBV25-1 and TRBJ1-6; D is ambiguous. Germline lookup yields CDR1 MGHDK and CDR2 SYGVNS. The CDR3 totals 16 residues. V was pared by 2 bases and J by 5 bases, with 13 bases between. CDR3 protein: CASSEEGRGDNSPLHF. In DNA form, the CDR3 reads TGTGCCAGCAGTGAAGAGGGTCGGGGAGATAATTCACCCCTCCACTTT.

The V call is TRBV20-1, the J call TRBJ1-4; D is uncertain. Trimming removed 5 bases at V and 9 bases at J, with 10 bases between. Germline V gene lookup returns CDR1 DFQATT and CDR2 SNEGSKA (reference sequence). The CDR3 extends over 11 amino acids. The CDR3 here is CSALVGKKLFF. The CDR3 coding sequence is TGCAGTGCTCTTGTGGGGAAAAAACTGTTTTTT.

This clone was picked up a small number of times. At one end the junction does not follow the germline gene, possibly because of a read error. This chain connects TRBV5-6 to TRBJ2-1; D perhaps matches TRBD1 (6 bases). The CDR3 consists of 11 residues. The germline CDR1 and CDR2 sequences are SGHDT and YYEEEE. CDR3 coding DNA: TGTGCCAGCAGCTTGGGGGGGACATTGCTCTTC. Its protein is CASSLGGTLLF.

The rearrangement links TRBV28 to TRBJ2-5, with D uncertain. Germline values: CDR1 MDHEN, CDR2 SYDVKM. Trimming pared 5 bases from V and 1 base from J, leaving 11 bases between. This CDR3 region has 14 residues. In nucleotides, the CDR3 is TGTGCCAGCAGTAAAGTCGGAATCCAAGAGACCCAGTACTTC. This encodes CASSKVGIQETQYF.

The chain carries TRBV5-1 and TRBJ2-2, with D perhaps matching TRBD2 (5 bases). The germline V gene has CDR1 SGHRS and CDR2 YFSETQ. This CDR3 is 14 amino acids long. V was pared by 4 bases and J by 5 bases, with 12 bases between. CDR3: CASSGLAVTGELFF. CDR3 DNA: TGCGCCAGCAGCGGGCTAGCAGTAACCGGGGAGCTGTTTTTT. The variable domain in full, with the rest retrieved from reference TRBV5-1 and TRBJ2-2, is KAGVTQTPRYLIKTRGQQVTLSCSPISGHRSVSWYQQTPGQGLQFLFEYFSETQRNKGNFPGRFSGRQFSNSRSEMNVSTLELGDSALYLCASSGLAVTGELFFGEGSRLTVL.

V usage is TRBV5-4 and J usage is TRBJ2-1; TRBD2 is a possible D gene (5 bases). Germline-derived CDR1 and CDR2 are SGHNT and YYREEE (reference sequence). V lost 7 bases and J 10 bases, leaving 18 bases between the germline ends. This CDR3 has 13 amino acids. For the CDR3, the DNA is TGTGCCAGCCTAGCTGAGGGCATCCGAGAGCAGTTCTTC. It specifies CASLAEGIREQFF.

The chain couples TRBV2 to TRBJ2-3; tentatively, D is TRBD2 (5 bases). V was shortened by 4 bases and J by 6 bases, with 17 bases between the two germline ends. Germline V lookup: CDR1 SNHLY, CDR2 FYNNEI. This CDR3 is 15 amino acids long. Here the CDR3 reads CASSVRTQAVDTQYF. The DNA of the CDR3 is TGTGCCAGCAGTGTTAGGACCCAAGCGGTGGATACGCAGTATTTT.

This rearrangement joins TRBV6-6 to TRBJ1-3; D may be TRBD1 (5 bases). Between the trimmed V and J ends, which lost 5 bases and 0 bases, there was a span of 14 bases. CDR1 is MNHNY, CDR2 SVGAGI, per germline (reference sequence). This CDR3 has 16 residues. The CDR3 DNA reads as TGTGCCAGCAGTCACGGGACGACCGTCTCTGGAAACACCATATATTTT. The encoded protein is CASSHGTTVSGNTIYF.

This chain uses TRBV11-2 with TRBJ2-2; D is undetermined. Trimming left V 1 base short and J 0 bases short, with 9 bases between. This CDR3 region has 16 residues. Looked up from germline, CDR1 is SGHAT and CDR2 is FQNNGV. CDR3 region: CASSLADLPNTGELFF. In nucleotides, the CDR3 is TGTGCCAGCAGCTTAGCCGACCTCCCGAACACCGGGGAGCTGTTTTTT.

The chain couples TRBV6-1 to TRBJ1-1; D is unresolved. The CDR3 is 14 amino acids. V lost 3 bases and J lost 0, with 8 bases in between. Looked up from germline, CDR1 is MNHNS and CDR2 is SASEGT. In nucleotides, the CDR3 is TGTGCCAGCAGTGACCAGCAGATGAACACTGAAGCTTTCTTT. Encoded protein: CASSDQQMNTEAFF.

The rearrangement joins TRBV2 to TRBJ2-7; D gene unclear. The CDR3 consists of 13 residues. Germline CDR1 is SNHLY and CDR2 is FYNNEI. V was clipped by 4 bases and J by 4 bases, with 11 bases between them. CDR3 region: CASSVGIRYEQYF. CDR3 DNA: TGTGCCAGCAGTGTAGGGATAAGGTACGAGCAGTACTTC.